The rows below give T cell receptor beta chains drawn from one sample of a study of post-analysis software for immune sequencing data. MiXCR, applied by TCRdb to the PCR reads, yields one record per CDR3 protein. The profile shows fewer than 900,000 distinct CDR3 sequences, about 43% of them singletons. Sequencing was done on a sample of blood. These receptor sequences come from a girl aged 5-17 years with multiple sclerosis. Each CDR3 is given without its conserved first and last residue. The D gene is left open where the match is weak. Rows give clone size only sometimes, using once, few, many, or a class for an expanded clone.

TRBJ2-3,TRBD2,TRBV20-1,NA,SAREGIGTSAYSTDTRY
TRBJ2-1,TRBD1,TRBV6-2/TRBV6-3,once,ASSYEGGQGGGEQF
TRBJ2-3,NA,TRBV9,NA,ASSVGGLSTDTQY
TRBJ1-2,TRBD1,TRBV29-1,NA,SVSGQETHYGYT
TRBJ1-2,TRBD1,TRBV10-1,few,ASSADRGHGYT
TRBJ2-1,TRBD1,TRBV7-9,NA,ASSGRGGAVDEQF
TRBJ2-1,NA,TRBV11-2,few,ASSSPVGWGLNEQF
TRBJ2-4,TRBD2,TRBV10-3,few,AISEGLAGLDIQY
TRBJ1-2,NA,TRBV13,few,ASSSRTGDGYT
TRBJ2-1,TRBD2,TRBV9,few,ASSPSGLAHNEQF
TRBJ1-6,NA,TRBV12-3/TRBV12-4,few,ASSLGGNHSPLH
TRBJ1-2,TRBD1,TRBV7-8,NA,ASSLAQDRGRGYT
TRBJ2-7,TRBD1,TRBV7-2,NA,ASSQGAKEQY
TRBJ2-5,NA,TRBV7-9,NA,ASSLAGVEAQY
TRBJ2-7,TRBD2,TRBV7-2,NA,ASSFVAGGAYEQY
TRBJ2-1,NA,TRBV7-9,few,ASSSHRSYNEQF
TRBJ2-3,NA,TRBV7-2,few,ASSPNGGGDTQY
TRBJ2-1,TRBD2,TRBV5-1,NA,ASSLGAGGANEQF
TRBJ2-5,NA,TRBV6-1,NA,ASSEALRGLRAETQY
TRBJ1-6,NA,TRBV27,once,ASSLGAGLDSPLH
TRBJ2-4,TRBD1,TRBV29-1,NA,SVPRTGGHLAKNIQY
TRBJ2-5,TRBD2,TRBV12-3/TRBV12-4,NA,ASSLYLAGGQETQY
TRBJ2-1,NA,TRBV12-3/TRBV12-4,NA,ASSLAVRGNEQF
TRBJ2-3,TRBD1,TRBV7-9,few,ASSSGQGWSDTQY
TRBJ2-3,NA,TRBV28,NA,ASSIGVRGKPDTQY
TRBJ2-7,NA,TRBV11-2,NA,ASSPYPTGGEQY
NA,NA,TRBV6-5,few,ASSYQLGEETQY
TRBJ2-5,NA,TRBV6-6,NA,ASSPTGTQQETQY
TRBJ1-2,TRBD1,TRBV12-3/TRBV12-4,NA,ASSKTGYGYT
TRBJ2-5,TRBD2,TRBV7-2,NA,ASSFGRAGGRETQY
TRBJ2-7,NA,TRBV4-2,many,ASSQAGVSYEQY
TRBJ1-2,NA,TRBV4-1,NA,ASSQDPGDDYGYT
TRBJ1-5,NA,TRBV7-2,NA,ASSLTEPRRDQPQH
TRBJ2-5,TRBD2,TRBV14,NA,ASSQAPGTREETQY
TRBJ1-2,TRBD1,TRBV7-2,NA,ASSLVGQGAEGYT
TRBJ2-1,TRBD2,TRBV7-8,NA,ASSPGGVPSNEQF
TRBJ1-5,NA,TRBV6-6,once,ASTNQGSVSNQPQH
TRBJ2-5,TRBD2,TRBV28,NA,ASSHGTSGTLWGEQY
TRBJ1-1,TRBD1,TRBV27,NA,ASSPWTGGDGNTEAF
TRBJ2-5,TRBD1,TRBV29-1,NA,SVFTGQGGREQY
TRBJ2-5,NA,TRBV7-8,NA,ASSLIPGKTQETQY
TRBJ2-3,TRBD2,TRBV20-1,NA,SAAVAGVRNTQY
TRBJ2-5,TRBD1,TRBV20-1,NA,SRTGTAQETQY
NA,TRBD2,TRBV4-1,NA,ASSQEGQREANYEQY
TRBJ1-1,NA,TRBV20-1,few,SASDERNTEAF
TRBJ1-1,TRBD1,TRBV27,few,ASSFPGQEAF
TRBJ1-2,NA,TRBV25-1,few,ASSELTEGYGYT
TRBJ1-2,NA,TRBV3-1,few,ASSQDSASWGPNT
TRBJ1-1,TRBD1,TRBV4-2,NA,ATRQGTVPEAF
TRBJ2-7,NA,TRBV4-1,few,ASSQGDGTAYEQY
TRBJ2-7,TRBD1,TRBV27,few,ASSLVGDRPSYEQY
TRBJ2-4,NA,TRBV7-9,few,SSSLVGGRGNIQY
TRBJ2-3,TRBD2,TRBV27,NA,ASSTGASGTSTDTQY